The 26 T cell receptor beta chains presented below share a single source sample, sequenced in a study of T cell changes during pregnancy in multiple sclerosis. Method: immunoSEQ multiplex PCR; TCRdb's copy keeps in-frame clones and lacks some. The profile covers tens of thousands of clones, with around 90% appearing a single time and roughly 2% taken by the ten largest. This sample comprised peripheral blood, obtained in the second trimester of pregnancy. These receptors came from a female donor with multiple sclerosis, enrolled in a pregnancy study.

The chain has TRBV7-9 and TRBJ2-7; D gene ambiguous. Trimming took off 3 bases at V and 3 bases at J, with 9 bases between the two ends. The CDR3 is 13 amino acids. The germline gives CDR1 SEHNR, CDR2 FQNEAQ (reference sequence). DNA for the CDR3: TGTGCCAGCAGCTTCGATAGTGACTACGAGCAGTACTTC. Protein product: CASSFDSDYEQYF. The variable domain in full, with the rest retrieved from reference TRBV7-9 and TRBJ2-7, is DTGVSQNPRHKITKRGQNVTFRCDPISEHNRLYWYRQTLGQGPEFLTYFQNEAQLEKSRLLSDRFSAERPKGSFSTLEIQRTEQGDSAMYLCASSFDSDYEQYFGPGTRLTVT.

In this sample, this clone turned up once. The CDR3 coding sequence is TGTGCCAGCAGCTTAAGGGGGTTAACCTACGAGCAGTACTTC. The encoded protein is CASSLRGLTYEQYF. The V and J genes are TRBV5-5 and TRBJ2-7; D perhaps matches TRBD1 (6 bases). CDR1 SGHKS and CDR2 YYEKEE come from the germline V gene (reference sequence). Deletions cut 2 bases from V and 2 bases from J, with 11 bases between. The CDR3 spans 14 residues. Variable domain in full (rest from reference TRBV5-5 and TRBJ2-7): DAGVTQSPTHLIKTRGQQVTLRCSPISGHKSVSWYQQVLGQGPQFIFQYYEKEERGRGNFPDRFSARQFPNYSSELNVNALLLGDSALYLCASSLRGLTYEQYFGPGTRLTVT.

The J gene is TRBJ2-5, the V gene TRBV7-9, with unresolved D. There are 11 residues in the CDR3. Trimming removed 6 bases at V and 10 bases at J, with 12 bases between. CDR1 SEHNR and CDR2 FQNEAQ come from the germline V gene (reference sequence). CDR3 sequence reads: CASSRREDQYF. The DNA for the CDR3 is TGTGCCAGCAGTAGAAGAGAGGACCAGTACTTC.

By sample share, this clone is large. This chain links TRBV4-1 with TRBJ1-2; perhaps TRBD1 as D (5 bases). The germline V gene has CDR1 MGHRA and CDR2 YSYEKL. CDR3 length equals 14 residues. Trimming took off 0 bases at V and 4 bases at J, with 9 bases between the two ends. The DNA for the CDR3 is TGCGCCAGCAGCCAAGAAGCAGGGTCCTATGGCTACACCTTC. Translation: CASSQEAGSYGYTF.

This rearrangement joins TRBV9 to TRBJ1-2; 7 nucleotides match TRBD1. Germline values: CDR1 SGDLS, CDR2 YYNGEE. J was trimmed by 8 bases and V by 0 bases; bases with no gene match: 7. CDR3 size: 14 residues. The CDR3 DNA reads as TGTGCCAGCAGCGTAGAAGGGGGCGCGGGGGGCTACACCTTC. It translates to CASSVEGGAGGYTF.

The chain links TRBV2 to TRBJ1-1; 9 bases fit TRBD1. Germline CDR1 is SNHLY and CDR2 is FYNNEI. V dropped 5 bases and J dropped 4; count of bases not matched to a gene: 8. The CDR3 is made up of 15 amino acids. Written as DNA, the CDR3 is TGTGCCAGCAGTAGACTCGACAGGGGGGGCACTGAAGCTTTCTTT. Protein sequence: CASSRLDRGGTEAFF.

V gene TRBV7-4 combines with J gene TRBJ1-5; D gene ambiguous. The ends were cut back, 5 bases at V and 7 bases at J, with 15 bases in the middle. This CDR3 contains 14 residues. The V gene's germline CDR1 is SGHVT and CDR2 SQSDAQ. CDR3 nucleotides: TGTGCCAGCAGCAGCGGTGAGACCGGCCAGCCCCAGCATTTT. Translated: CASSSGETGQPQHF.

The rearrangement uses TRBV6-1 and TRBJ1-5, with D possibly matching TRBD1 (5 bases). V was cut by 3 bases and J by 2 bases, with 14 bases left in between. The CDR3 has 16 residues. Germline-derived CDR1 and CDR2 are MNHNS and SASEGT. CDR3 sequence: CASSEEQGQGNQPQHF. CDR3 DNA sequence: TGTGCCAGCAGTGAGGAGCAGGGCCAGGGCAATCAGCCCCAGCATTTT.

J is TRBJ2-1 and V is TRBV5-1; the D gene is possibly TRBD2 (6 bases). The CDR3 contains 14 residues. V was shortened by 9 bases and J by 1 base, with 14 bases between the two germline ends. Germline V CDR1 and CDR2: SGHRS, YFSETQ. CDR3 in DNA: TGCGCCACCACACGGGACTTATCCTACAATGAGCAGTTCTTC. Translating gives CATTRDLSYNEQFF.

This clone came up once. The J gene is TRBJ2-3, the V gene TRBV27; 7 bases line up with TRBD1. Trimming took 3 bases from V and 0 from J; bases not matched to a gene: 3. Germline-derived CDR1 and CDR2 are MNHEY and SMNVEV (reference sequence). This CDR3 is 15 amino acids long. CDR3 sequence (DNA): TGTGCCAGCAGTTTCGAGGGACAGAGCACAGATACGCAGTATTTT. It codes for CASSFEGQSTDTQYF.

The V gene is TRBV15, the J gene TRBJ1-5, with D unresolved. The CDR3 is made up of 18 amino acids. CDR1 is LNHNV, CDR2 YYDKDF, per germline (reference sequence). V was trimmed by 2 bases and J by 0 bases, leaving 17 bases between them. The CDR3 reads CATSRPSSRTYSNQPQHF. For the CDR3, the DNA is TGTGCCACCAGCAGACCCTCGAGTAGAACTTATAGCAATCAGCCCCAGCATTTT.

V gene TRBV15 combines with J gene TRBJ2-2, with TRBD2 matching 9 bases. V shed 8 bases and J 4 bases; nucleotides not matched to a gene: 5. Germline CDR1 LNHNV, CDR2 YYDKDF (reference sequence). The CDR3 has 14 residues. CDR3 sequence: CATLAGVGTGELFF. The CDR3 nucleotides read TGTGCCACCTTAGCGGGAGTGGGCACCGGGGAGCTGTTTTTT.

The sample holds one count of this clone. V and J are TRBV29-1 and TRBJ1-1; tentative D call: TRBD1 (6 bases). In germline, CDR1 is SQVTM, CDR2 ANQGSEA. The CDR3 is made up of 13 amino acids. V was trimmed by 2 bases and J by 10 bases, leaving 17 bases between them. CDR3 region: CSVERATGMRAFF. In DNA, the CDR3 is TGCAGCGTTGAAAGGGCGACAGGTATGCGAGCTTTCTTT.

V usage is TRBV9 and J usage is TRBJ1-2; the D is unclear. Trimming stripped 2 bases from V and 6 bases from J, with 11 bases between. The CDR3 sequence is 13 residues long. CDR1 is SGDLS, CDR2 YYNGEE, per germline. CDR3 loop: CASSVSPADGYTF. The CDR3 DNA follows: TGTGCCAGCAGCGTCTCCCCTGCGGATGGCTACACCTTC.

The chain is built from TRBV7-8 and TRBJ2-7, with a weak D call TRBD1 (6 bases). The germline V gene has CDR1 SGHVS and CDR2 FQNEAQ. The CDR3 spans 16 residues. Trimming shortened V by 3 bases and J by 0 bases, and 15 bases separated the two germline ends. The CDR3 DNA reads TGTGCCAGCAGCTTCTATAGGACAGCATTCTCCTACGAGCAGTACTTC. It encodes CASSFYRTAFSYEQYF.

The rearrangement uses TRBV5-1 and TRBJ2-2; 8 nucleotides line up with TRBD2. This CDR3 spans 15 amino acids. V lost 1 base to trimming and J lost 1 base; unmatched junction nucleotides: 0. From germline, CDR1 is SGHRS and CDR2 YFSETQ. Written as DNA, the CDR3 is TGCGCCAGCAGCTTGACTAGCGGGAACACCGGGGAGCTGTTTTTT. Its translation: CASSLTSGNTGELFF. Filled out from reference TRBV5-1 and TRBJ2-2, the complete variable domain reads KAGVTQTPRYLIKTRGQQVTLSCSPISGHRSVSWYQQTPGQGLQFLFEYFSETQRNKGNFPGRFSGRQFSNSRSEMNVSTLELGDSALYLCASSLTSGNTGELFFGEGSRLTVL.

The CDR3: CASSEPKQGAREKLFF. Here the CDR3 DNA reads TGTGCCAGCAGTGAACCTAAACAGGGGGCTCGAGAAAAACTGTTTTTT. The V gene is TRBV25-1, the J gene TRBJ1-4; 9 bases line up with TRBD1. The ends lost 2 bases at V and 8 bases at J; junction bases unmatched: 9. Germline V gene lookup returns CDR1 MGHDK and CDR2 SYGVNS. This CDR3 has 16 amino acids.

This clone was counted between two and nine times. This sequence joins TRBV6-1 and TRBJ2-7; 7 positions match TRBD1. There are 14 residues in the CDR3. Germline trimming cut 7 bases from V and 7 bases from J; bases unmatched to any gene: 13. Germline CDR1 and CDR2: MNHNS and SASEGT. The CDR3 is CASNKGQDVGEQYF. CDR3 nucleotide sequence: TGTGCCAGCAACAAAGGACAGGATGTCGGGGAGCAGTACTTC.

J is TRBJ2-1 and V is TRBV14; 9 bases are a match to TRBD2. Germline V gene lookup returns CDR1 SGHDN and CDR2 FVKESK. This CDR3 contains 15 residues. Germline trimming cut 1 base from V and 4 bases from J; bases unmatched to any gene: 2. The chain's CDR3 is CASSQGSGSYNEQFF. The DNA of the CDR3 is TGTGCCAGCAGCCAAGGTAGCGGGAGTTACAATGAGCAGTTCTTC.

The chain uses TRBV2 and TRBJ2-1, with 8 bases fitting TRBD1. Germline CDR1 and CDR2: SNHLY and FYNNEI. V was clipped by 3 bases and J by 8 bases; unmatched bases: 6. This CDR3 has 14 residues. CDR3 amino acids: CASSDRQGTYEQFF. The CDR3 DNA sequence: TGTGCCAGCAGTGATAGACAGGGGACCTATGAGCAGTTCTTC.

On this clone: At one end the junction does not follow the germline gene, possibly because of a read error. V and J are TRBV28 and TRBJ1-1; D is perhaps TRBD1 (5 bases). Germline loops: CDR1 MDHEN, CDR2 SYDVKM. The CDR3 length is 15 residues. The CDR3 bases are TGTGCCAGCAGGTCCCCGGGGGTATTGAACACTAAAGCTTTCTTT. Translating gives CASRSPGVLNTKAFF.

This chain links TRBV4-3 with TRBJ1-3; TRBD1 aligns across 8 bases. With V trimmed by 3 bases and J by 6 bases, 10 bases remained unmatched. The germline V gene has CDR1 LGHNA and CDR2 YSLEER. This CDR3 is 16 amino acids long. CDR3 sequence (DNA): TGCGCCAGCAGCCAGACAGGGGCTCCCAGAGAAAACACCATATATTTT. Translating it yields CASSQTGAPRENTIYF.

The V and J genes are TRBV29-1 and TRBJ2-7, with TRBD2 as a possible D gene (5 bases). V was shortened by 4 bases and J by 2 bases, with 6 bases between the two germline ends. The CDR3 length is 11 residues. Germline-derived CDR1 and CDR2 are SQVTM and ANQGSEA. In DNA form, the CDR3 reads TGCAGCGTTGCCGGGACCTACGAGCAGTACTTC. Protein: CSVAGTYEQYF.

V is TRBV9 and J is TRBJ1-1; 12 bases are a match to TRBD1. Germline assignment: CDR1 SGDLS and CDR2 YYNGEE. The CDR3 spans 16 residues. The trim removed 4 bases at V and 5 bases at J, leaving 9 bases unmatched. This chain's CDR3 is CASSPGTGGAGTEAFF. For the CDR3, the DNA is TGTGCCAGCAGCCCCGGGACAGGGGGCGCGGGTACTGAAGCTTTCTTT. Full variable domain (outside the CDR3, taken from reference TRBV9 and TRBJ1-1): DSGVTQTPKHLITATGQRVTLRCSPRSGDLSVYWYQQSLDQGLQFLIQYYNGEERAKGNILERFSAQQFPDLHSELNLSSLELGDSALYFCASSPGTGGAGTEAFFGQGTRLTVV.

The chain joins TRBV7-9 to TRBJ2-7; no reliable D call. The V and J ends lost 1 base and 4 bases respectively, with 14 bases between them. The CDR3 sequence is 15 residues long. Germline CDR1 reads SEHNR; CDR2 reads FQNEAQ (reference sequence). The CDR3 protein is CASSLGLVGSYEQYF. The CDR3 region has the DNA TGTGCCAGCAGCTTAGGCCTAGTAGGCTCGTACGAGCAGTACTTC.

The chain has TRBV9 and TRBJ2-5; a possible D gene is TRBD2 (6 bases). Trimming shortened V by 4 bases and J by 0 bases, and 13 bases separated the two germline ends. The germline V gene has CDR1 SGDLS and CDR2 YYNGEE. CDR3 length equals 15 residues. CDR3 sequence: CASSRLERDQETQYF. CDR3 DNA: TGTGCCAGCAGCCGTCTGGAGCGGGACCAAGAGACCCAGTACTTC.